This T cell receptor beta chain was identified during a study of CD8+ T cells in alopecia areata. cDNA reverse transcribed from extracted RNA served as the sequencing template. Method: immunoSEQ multiplex PCR; TCRdb's copy keeps in-frame clones and lacks some. Seen here are 120,000 to 150,000 clones, 62% observed once, and the top ten hold 35% to 40%. The CDR3 sequence is 14 residues long. Trimming removed 4 bases from V and 3 bases from J, with 10 bases in between. Germline V gene data show CDR1 as SGHDT and CDR2 as YYEEEE. J is TRBJ2-2 and V is TRBV5-6; D gene unclear. The clonotype comes from a human donor in good health. Source material: CD8+ T cells sorted from blood. The CDR3 nucleotides are TGTGCCAGCAGCCTGGGCCTCTACACCGGGGAGCTGTTTTTT. Protein product: CASSLGLYTGELFF.